This T cell receptor beta chain was captured by sequencing in a study of blood T cell repertoires in COVID-19. Study overall: Sites in the United States, Italy and Spain provided acute and convalescent COVID-19 samples. From T cells, B-cell-depleted T cells, or PBMCs came the material, which was cDNA or gDNA.

Per the authors' pipeline: Reference gene primer amplification gave estimated nucleated cell counts. The protocol was immunoSEQ multiplex PCR, while the TCRdb copy is restricted to in-frame clones and leaves out a portion. V and J calls plus clone size are reproduced from that table; the DNA served to infer D and trimming. This table has tens of thousands of clones, 80% to 90% appearing once. CDR3 length equals 13 residues. CDR1 and CDR2 (germline): MNHNS, SASEGT. Trimming left V 3 bases short and J 4 bases short, with 9 bases between. Sequencing was done on a sample of peripheral blood. The clonotype comes from a man aged 55 to 70 with acute or convalescent COVID-19. The chain employs TRBV6-1 and TRBJ1-2, with D possibly being TRBD1 (5 bases). The CDR3: CASSDRGGYGYTF. CDR3 nucleotide sequence: TGTGCCAGCAGTGATAGGGGTGGCTATGGCTACACCTTC.